A few counts support the clone carrying this T cell receptor beta chain. Its antigen is unidentified. The ends were cut back, 4 bases at V and 3 bases at J, with 13 bases in the middle. CDR1 is MNHEY, CDR2 SVGEGT, per germline. The length of the CDR3 is 15 residues. The data are from a study of spatial heterogeneity in lung cancer. Study-level results: Ubiquitous expanded tumor TCRs appeared in blood more at resection than follow-up.

The time point is: sample taken at primary tumor resection. Donation came from 70 or so patients with untreated early-stage non-small cell lung cancer. One entry per CDR3 protein results from TCRdb running MiXCR on the 5' RACE reads. The sample includes 13,000 or so distinct CDR3 sequences, approximately 3.5% of them seen just once. This specimen was PBMCs, taken at surgery. The source of this sequence is a male donor with early-stage non-small cell lung cancer. The J gene is TRBJ2-1, the V gene TRBV6-2 or TRBV6-3; D remains ambiguous. In DNA, the CDR3 is TGTGCCAGCAGTTTGGGCAGCGCAAACTACAATGAGCAGTTCTTC. It codes for CASSLGSANYNEQFF.